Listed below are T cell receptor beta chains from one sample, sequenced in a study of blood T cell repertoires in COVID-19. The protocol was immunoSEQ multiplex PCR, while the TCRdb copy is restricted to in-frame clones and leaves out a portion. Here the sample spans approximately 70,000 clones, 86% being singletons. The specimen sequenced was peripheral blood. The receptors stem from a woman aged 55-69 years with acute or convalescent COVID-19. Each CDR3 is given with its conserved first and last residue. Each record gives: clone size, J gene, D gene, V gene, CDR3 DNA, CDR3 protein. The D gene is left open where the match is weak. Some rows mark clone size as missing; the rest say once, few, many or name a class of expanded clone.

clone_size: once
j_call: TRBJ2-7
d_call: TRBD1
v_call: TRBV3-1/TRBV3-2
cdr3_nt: TGTGCCAGCAGCTCTGCCGGGACAGCCGTTGCCTACGAGCAGTACTTC
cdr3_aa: CASSSAGTAVAYEQYF

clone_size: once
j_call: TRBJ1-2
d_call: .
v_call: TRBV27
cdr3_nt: TGTGCCAGCAGTCCTACAGGGACCAACTATGGCTACACCTTC
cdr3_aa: CASSPTGTNYGYTF

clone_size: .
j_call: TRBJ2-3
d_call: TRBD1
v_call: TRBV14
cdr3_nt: TGTGCCAGCAGCCACGACAGGGGAACAGATACGCAGTATTTT
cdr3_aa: CASSHDRGTDTQYF

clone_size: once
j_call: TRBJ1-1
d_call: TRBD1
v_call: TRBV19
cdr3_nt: TGTGCCAGTAAGCAGGGGGGCGCCGACCCCACTGAAGCTTTCTTT
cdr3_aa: CASKQGGADPTEAFF

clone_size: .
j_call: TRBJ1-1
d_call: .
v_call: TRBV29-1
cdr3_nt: TGCAGCGTTGTGGTGGACAATTTGAACACTGAAGCTTTCTTT
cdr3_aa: CSVVVDNLNTEAFF

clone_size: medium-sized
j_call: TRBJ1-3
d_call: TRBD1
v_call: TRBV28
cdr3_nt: TGTGCCAGCAGTTTGAAGGGGACAGAAATATATTTT
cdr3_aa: CASSLKGTEIYF

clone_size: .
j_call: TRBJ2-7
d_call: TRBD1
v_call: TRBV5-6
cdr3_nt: TGTGCCAGCAGCTTGGCCGGGGACAGCCGCTCCTACGAGCAGTACTTC
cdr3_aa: CASSLAGDSRSYEQYF

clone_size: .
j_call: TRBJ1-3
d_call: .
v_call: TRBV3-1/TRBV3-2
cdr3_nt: TGTGCCAGCAGCCGAGGACAGTCGATATTATCTGGAAACACCATATATTTT
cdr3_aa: CASSRGQSILSGNTIYF

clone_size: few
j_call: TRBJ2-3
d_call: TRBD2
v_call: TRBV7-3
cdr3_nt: TGTGCCAGCAGCGCTCGGGGGGGCCTTAGCACAGATACGCAGTATTTT
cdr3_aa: CASSARGGLSTDTQYF

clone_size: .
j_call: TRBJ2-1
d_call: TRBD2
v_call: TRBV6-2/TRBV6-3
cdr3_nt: TGTGCCAGCAGTGCCCTAGCGGATAGCTCCTACAATGAGCAGTTCTTC
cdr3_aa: CASSALADSSYNEQFF

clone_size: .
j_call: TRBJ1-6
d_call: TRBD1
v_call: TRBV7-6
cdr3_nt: TGTGCCAGCAGCTTGGTGGGACAGAGAAATTCACCCCTCCACTTT
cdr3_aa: CASSLVGQRNSPLHF

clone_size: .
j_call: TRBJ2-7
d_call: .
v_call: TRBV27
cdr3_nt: TGTGCCACCAGAAGCGGGGAAGTGACAGGGGCCCTCTCCTACGAGCAGTACTTC
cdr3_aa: CATRSGEVTGALSYEQYF

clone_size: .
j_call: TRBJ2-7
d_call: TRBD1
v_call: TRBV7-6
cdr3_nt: TGTGCCAGCAGCTCCCTGGGGACAGGGGGCGACGAGCAGTACTTC
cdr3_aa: CASSSLGTGGDEQYF

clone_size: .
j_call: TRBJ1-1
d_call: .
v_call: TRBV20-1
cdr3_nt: TGCAGTGCTAGTAACCAGTTTCAAGCTTTCTTT
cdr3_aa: CSASNQFQAFF

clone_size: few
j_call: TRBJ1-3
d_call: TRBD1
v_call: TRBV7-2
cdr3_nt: TGTGCCAGCAGCCCGAGACAGGGTGACTCTGGAAACACCATATATTTT
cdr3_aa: CASSPRQGDSGNTIYF

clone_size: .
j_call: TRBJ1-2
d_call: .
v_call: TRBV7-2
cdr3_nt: TGTGCCAGCGGGGGGAGGACGAAGCTGGGCTACACCTTC
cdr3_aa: CASGGRTKLGYTF

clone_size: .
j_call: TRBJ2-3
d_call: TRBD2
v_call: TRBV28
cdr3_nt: TGTGCCAGCAGTTTTGTAGCGGGTACAGATACGCAGTATTTT
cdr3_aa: CASSFVAGTDTQYF

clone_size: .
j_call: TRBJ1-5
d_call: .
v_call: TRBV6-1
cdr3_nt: TGTGCCAGCAGTGAAGGGCGGCTTAGCAATCAGCCCCAGCATTTT
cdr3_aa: CASSEGRLSNQPQHF

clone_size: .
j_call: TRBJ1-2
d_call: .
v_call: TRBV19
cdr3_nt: TGTGCCAGTAGTATAGATGTGTCGTATGGCTACACCTTC
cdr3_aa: CASSIDVSYGYTF

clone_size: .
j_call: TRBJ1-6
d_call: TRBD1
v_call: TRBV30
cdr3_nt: TGTGCCTGGAATGCAGGGGGAAATTCACCCCTCCACTTT
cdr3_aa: CAWNAGGNSPLHF

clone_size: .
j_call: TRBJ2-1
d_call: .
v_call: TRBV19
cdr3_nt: TGTGCCAGTAGTAAGGGGGTAAGACTGTATGAGCAGTTCTTC
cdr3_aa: CASSKGVRLYEQFF

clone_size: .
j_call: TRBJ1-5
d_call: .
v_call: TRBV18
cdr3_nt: TGTGCCAGCTCAGACAGTAAAAATCAGCCCCAGCATTTT
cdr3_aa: CASSDSKNQPQHF

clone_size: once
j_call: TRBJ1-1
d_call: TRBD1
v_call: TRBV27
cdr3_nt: TGTGCCAGTAGACAGGGGATTTTCGGTGAAGCTTTCTTT
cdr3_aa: CASRQGIFGEAFF

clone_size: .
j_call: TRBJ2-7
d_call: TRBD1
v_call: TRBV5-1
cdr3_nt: TGCGCCAGCAGCGGCGGCCAGGGGGTGGCCTACGAGCAGTACTTC
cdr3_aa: CASSGGQGVAYEQYF

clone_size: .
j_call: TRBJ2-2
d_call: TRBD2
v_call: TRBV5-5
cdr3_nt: TGTGCCAGCAGCTTCAGCGGGGCGAACACCGGGGAGCTGTTTTTT
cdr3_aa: CASSFSGANTGELFF

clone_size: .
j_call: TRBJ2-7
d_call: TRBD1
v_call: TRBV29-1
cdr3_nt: TGCAGCGTCCAAGGACAGGGGGGGTACGAGCAGTACTTC
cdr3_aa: CSVQGQGGYEQYF

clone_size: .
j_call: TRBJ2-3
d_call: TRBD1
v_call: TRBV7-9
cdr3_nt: TGTGCCAGCAGCTTAGGATGGTCCTACCAGGGGGTGGATACGCAGTATTTT
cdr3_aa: CASSLGWSYQGVDTQYF

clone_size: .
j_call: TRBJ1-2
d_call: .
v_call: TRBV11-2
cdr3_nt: TGTGCCAGCAGCCCGCAGGTTGTAATAGGCTACACCTTC
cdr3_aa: CASSPQVVIGYTF

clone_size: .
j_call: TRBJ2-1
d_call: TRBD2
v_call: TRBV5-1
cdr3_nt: TGCGCCAGCAGCCCCAGGGCGGGGGGAACCACCTACAATGAGCAGTTCTTC
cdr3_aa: CASSPRAGGTTYNEQFF

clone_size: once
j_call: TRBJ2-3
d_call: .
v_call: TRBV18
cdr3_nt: TGTGCCAGCTCACCCCCTGGCGGGACCAGCACAGATACGCAGTATTTT
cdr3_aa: CASSPPGGTSTDTQYF

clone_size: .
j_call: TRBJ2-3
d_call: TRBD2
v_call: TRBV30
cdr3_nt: TGTGCCTGGAGTGTACTAGCGGGGGGAACAGATACGCAGTATTTT
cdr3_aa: CAWSVLAGGTDTQYF

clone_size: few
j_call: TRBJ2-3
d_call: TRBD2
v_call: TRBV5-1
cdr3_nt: TGCGCCAGCAGCTTGTCCGGGACTAGCCGGGTAGATACGCAGTATTTT
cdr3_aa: CASSLSGTSRVDTQYF

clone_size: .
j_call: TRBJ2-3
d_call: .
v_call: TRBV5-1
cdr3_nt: TGCGCCAGCAGCTTGGCGGTAGCGGAATACACAGATACGCAGTATTTT
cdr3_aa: CASSLAVAEYTDTQYF

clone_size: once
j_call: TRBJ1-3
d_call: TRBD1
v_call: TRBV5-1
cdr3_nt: TGCGCCAGCAGCTGGACACCAGGGGGGCTGGGAAACACCATATATTTT
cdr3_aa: CASSWTPGGLGNTIYF

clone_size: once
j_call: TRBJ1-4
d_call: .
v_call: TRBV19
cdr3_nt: TGTGCCAGTAGGGAAACACCCCAGGTGGGTGAAAAACTGTTTTTT
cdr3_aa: CASRETPQVGEKLFF

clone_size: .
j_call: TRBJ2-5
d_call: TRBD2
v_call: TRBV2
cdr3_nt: TGTGCCAGCAGTGATGGGCGGGGGAGTGAGACCCAGTACTTC
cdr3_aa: CASSDGRGSETQYF

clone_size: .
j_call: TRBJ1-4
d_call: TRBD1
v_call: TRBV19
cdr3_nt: TGTGCCAGTAGTGAACCGGGACAGGGACATGAAAAACTGTTTTTT
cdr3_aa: CASSEPGQGHEKLFF

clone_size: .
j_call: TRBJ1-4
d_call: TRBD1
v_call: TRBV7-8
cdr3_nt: TGTGCCAGCAGCTTAGATTGGACAGGGCGAAGGGAAAAACTGTTTTTT
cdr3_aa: CASSLDWTGRREKLFF

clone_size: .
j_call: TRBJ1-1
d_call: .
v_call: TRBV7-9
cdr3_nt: TGTGCCAGCAGCTTATCCGTAGAAGCGAACACTGAAGCTTTCTTT
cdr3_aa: CASSLSVEANTEAFF

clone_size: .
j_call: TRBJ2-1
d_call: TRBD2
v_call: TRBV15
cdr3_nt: TGTGCCACCAGCAGAGAAAGCGGGGCGTTCAATGAGCAGTTCTTC
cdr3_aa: CATSRESGAFNEQFF

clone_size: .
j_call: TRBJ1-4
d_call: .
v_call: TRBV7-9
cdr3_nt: TGTGCCAGCCAGCTTAACACAGGAACCGTTAATGAAAAACTGTTTTTT
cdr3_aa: CASQLNTGTVNEKLFF

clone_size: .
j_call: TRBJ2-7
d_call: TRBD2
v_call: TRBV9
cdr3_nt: TGTGCCAGCAGCCCCCCGGGGGGGAACTACGAGCAGTACTTC
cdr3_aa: CASSPPGGNYEQYF

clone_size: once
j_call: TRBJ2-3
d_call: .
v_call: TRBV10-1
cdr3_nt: TGCGCCAGCAGTGCTAGCGATAGCACAGATACGCAGTATTTT
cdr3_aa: CASSASDSTDTQYF

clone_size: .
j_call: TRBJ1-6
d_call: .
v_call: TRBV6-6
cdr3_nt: TGTGCCAGCAGTTACGCCGGGGGAAATTCACCCCTCCACTTT
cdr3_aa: CASSYAGGNSPLHF

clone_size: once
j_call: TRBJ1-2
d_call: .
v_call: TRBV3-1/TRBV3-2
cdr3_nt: TGTGCCAGCACCTCGTCAGGGGCCGCTACCTATGGCTACACCTTC
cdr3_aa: CASTSSGAATYGYTF

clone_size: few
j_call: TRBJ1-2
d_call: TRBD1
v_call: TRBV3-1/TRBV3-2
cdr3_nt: TGTGCCAGCAGCCAAGGGGCCGGGACAGGGTCGTATTACACCTTC
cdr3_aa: CASSQGAGTGSYYTF

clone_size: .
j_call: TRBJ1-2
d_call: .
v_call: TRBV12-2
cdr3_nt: TGTGCAAGTCGCTTAGGAGGGACAGGGCATTATGGCTACACCTTC
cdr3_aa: CASRLGGTGHYGYTF

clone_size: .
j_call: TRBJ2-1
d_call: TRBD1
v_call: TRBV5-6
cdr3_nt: TGTGCCAGCAGCCCAGACCCAACAGGGGGCTACAATGAGCAGTTCTTC
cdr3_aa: CASSPDPTGGYNEQFF

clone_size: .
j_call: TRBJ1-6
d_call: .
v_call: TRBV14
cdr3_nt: TGTGCCAGCAGCCAAGGGGGGGCACCCCTCCACTTT
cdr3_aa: CASSQGGAPLHF

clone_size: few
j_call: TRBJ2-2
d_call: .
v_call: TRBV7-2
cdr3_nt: TGTGCCAGCAGCCGCGGACTGACCGGGGAGCTGTTTTTT
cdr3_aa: CASSRGLTGELFF

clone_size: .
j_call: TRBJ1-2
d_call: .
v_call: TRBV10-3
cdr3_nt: TGTGCCATCAGTGAGTCGGAGACAGGAGCTAACTATGGCTACACCTTC
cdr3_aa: CAISESETGANYGYTF

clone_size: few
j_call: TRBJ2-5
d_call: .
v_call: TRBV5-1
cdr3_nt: TGCGCCAGCAGGCCCGGAGCAGGGGAGACCCAGTACTTC
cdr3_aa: CASRPGAGETQYF